This T cell receptor (beta chain) was profiled in a study of vaccination and CD4 T cells after COVID-19. Study-level information: Researchers treated control cultures with a CEFX pool, an HIV-1 Nef pool, or no peptide.

Cultured CD4+ T cell DNA underwent sequencing with the Oncomine TCR Beta short-read assay. Cultures of CD4+ T cells served as the source for extracting genomic DNA. TCRdb reprocessed the PCR reads with MiXCR, giving one entry per CDR3 protein. In the table there are about 25,000 distinct CDR3 sequences, 67% of which are singletons. V was pared by 2 bases and J by 2 bases, with 3 bases of the junction left unmatched. This CDR3 is 14 amino acids long. Germline CDR1 is MNHNS and CDR2 is SASEGT. Worth noting for this clonotype: As yet, its antigen is unknown.

Treatment in this sample: approximately nine-day PBMC culture with coronavirus spike peptide pools or control peptides (ViraFEST assay). Negative selection enriched CD4+ T cells from cultures at nine to eleven days. The chain uses TRBV6-1 and TRBJ2-7; TRBD1 matches 7 bases. This sample comprised CD4+ T cells from blood, cultured in vitro, obtained after SARS-CoV-2 vaccination. The sequence derives from a human donor who received a COVID-19 vaccine. This CDR3 is CASSESGTAYEQYF. CDR3 DNA: TGTGCCAGCAGTGAATCCGGGACAGCCTACGAGCAGTACTTC.